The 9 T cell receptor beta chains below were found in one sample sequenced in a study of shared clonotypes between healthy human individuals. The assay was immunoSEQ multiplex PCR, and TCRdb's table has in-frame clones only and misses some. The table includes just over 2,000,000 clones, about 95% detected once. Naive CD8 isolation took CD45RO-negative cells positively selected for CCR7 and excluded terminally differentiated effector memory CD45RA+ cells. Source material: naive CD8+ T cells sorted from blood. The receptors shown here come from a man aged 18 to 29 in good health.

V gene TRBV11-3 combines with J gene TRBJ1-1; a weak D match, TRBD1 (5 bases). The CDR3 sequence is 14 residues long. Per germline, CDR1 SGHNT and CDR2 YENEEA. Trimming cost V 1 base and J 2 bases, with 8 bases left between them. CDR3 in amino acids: CASSLGGPNTEAFF. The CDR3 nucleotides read TGTGCCAGCAGCTTAGGGGGACCTAACACTGAAGCTTTCTTT.

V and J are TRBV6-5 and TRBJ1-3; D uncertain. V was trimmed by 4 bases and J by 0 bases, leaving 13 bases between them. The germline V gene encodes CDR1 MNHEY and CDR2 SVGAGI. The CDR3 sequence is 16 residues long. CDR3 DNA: TGTGCCAGCAGTTCCTCGACCGAGCGCTCTGGAAACACCATATATTTT. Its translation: CASSSSTERSGNTIYF.

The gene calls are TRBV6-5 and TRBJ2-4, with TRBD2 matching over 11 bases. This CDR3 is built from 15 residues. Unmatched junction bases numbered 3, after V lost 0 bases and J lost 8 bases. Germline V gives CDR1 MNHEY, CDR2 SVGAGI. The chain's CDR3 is CASSYSTSGSDIQYF. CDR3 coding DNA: TGTGCCAGCAGTTACTCAACTAGCGGGAGTGACATTCAGTACTTC.

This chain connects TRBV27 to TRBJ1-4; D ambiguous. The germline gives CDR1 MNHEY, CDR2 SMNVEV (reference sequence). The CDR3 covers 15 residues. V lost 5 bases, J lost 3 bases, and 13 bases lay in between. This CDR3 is CASSPQRIANEKLFF. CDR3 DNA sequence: TGTGCCAGCAGTCCCCAACGAATAGCTAATGAAAAACTGTTTTTT.

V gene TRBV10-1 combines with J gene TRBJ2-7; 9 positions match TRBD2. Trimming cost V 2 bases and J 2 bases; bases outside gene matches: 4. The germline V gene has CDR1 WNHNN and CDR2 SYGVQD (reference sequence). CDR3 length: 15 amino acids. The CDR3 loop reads CASSEIAGAPYEQYF. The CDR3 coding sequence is TGCGCCAGCAGTGAGATAGCGGGAGCCCCCTACGAGCAGTACTTC.

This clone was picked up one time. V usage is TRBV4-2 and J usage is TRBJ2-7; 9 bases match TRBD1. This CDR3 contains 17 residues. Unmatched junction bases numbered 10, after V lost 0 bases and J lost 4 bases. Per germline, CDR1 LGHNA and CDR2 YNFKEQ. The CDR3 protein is CASSQDPHGTGIYEQYF. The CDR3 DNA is TGTGCCAGCAGCCAAGACCCCCACGGGACAGGGATTTACGAGCAGTACTTC.

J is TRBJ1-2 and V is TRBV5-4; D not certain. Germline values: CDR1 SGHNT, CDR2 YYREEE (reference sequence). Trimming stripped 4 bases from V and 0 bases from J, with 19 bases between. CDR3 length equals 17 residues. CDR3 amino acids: CASSPQAGRATNYGYTF. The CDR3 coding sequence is TGTGCCAGCAGCCCCCAGGCAGGTCGAGCGACTAACTATGGCTACACCTTC.

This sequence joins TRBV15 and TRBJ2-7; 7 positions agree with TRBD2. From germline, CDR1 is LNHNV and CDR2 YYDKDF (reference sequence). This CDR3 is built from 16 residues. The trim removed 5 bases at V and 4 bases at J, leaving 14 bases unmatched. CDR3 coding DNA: TGTGCCACCAGCGGGGCGGGGGTTACGGGAGAATACGAGCAGTACTTC. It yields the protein CATSGAGVTGEYEQYF.

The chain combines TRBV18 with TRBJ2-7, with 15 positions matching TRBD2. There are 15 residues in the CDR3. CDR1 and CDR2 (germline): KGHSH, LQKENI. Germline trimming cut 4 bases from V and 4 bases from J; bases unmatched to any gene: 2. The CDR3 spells CASSLGTSGGYEQYF. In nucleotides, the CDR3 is TGTGCCAGCTCACTCGGGACTAGCGGGGGGTACGAGCAGTACTTC.